This TCR beta chain was sequenced in a study of T cell changes during pregnancy in multiple sclerosis. This CDR3 is 13 amino acids long. The germline V gene encodes CDR1 SGHVS and CDR2 FNYEAQ. V was trimmed by 6 bases and J by 1 base, leaving 9 bases between them. This table comes from immunoSEQ multiplex PCR, and its TCRdb copy is limited to in-frame clones, with some not included. The data show tens of thousands of clones, about nine tenths seen once. This sample comprised peripheral blood, obtained after pregnancy. The chain uses TRBV7-6 and TRBJ1-1; D gene unclear. The clonotype comes from a female donor in good health, enrolled as a control in a pregnancy study. The CDR3 loop reads CASSIQENTEAFF. In DNA, the CDR3 is TGTGCCAGCAGTATCCAGGAGAACACTGAAGCTTTCTTT.